These 3 T cell receptor beta chains were sequenced from one sample in a study of T cell repertoires in cytomegalovirus infection. TCRdb re-called the reads with MiXCR, one entry per CDR3 protein. The sample carries 110,000 or so distinct CDR3 sequences, more than 30% recorded once. Antigens for these TCRs are unknown. The material sequenced was CD8+ T cells from cultured PBMCs, taken from culture after CMV antigen stimulation. The receptor source for this set is a human donor in good health (CMV status not recorded). Some clones in this sample may be carry-over from other donors' samples.

This clonotype occurred a few times. The genes are TRBV7-6 and TRBJ2-7; D gene unclear. V lost 5 bases and J 7 bases, leaving 12 bases between the germline ends. CDR1 is SGHVS and CDR2 is FNYEAQ in the germline V gene. There are 12 residues in the CDR3. The CDR3: CASSDVESEQYF. The CDR3 bases are TGTGCCAGCAGCGACGTTGAATCAGAGCAGTACTTC.

V and J are TRBV12-3 or TRBV12-4 and TRBJ1-4; weak D call: TRBD1 (6 bases). Trimming removed 6 bases from V and 10 bases from J, with 15 bases in between. The CDR3 has 13 amino acids. Here the CDR3 DNA reads TGTGCCAGCAGCGGGGCAGGGGTTCGAAAACTGTTTTTT. It encodes CASSGAGVRKLFF.

The chain uses TRBV20-1 and TRBJ2-3; 7 nucleotides line up with TRBD2. Looked up from germline, CDR1 is DFQATT and CDR2 is SNEGSKA (reference sequence). V gave up 0 bases and J gave up 2 bases; unmatched junction bases: 5. There are 15 residues in the CDR3. DNA of the CDR3: TGCAGTGCTAGAGATCCACGGGAGGACACAGATACGCAGTATTTT. Its protein is CSARDPREDTDTQYF.